Each of the 18 T cell receptor beta chains below was sequenced from the same sample in a study of shared clonotypes between healthy human individuals. Naive CD8 cells were CD45RO-negative, positively selected for CCR7, excluding terminally differentiated effector memory CD45RA+ cells. Method: immunoSEQ multiplex PCR; TCRdb's copy keeps in-frame clones and lacks some. The data contain just over 2,000,000 clones, roughly 94% of them singletons. The specimen was naive CD8+ T cells sorted from blood. The receptor source for this set is a young man in good health.

The chain uses TRBV10-3 and TRBJ2-2, with TRBD1 identical over 7 bases. The CDR3 consists of 17 residues. J was trimmed by 5 bases and V by 2 bases; bases with no gene match: 11. Germline-derived CDR1 and CDR2 are ENHRY and SYGVKD. CDR3 residues: CAISENVVRGSTGELFF. Written as DNA, the CDR3 is TGTGCCATCAGTGAGAATGTGGTCAGGGGGTCTACCGGGGAGCTGTTTTTT.

The chain employs TRBV30 and TRBJ2-2; 7 bases are shared with TRBD2. Germline V CDR1 and CDR2: GTSNPN, SVGIG (reference sequence). V shed 6 bases, J shed 4 bases, and the junction held 5 bases outside the gene matches. The CDR3 sequence is 13 residues long. The CDR3 reads CACLWGGTGELFF. The CDR3 bases are TGTGCCTGCCTTTGGGGGGGCACCGGGGAGCTGTTTTTT.

The chain is built from TRBV5-1 and TRBJ2-7; D possibly corresponds to TRBD2 (5 bases). The CDR3 totals 15 residues. From germline, CDR1 is SGHRS and CDR2 YFSETQ. Trimming cost V 1 base and J 0 bases, with 11 bases left between them. As DNA, the CDR3 is TGCGCCAGCAGCTTGCGCGGGCACCCCTCCTACGAGCAGTACTTC. This sequence encodes CASSLRGHPSYEQYF.

The chain employs TRBV19 and TRBJ1-1; a weak D match, TRBD1 (6 bases). Looked up from germline, CDR1 is LNHDA and CDR2 is SQIVND (reference sequence). The CDR3 is made up of 14 amino acids. V was shortened by 6 bases and J by 1 base, with 12 bases between the two germline ends. The CDR3 here is CASSYGGQNTEAFF. The CDR3 DNA reads as TGTGCCAGTAGCTACGGGGGACAGAACACTGAAGCTTTCTTT.

Remarks on this clone: The sample contains more than one DNA sequence encoding this CDR3. The chain joins TRBV6-5 to TRBJ1-5; D remains unclear. V was clipped by 5 bases and J by 0 bases, with 5 bases between them. The CDR3 is made up of 13 amino acids. Germline assignment: CDR1 MNHEY and CDR2 SVGAGI. CDR3 nucleotide sequence: TGTGCCAGCAGTCCAGATAGCAATCAGCCCCAGCATTTT. It translates to CASSPDSNQPQHF.

V is TRBV6-1 and J is TRBJ1-1, with D unresolved. Trimming removed 7 bases at V and 4 bases at J, with 19 bases between. Germline assignment: CDR1 MNHNS and CDR2 SASEGT. CDR3 length: 15 amino acids. The CDR3 sequence is CASTPGSRALTEAFF. The DNA for the CDR3 is TGTGCCAGCACACCCGGGAGTCGAGCTCTCACTGAAGCTTTCTTT.

The chain recombines TRBV6-1 with TRBJ1-2; D not resolved. This CDR3 has 14 residues. The V end was cut by 1 base, the J end by 2 bases, with 8 bases between. Germline-derived CDR1 and CDR2 are MNHNS and SASEGT. CDR3 coding DNA: TGTGCCAGCAGTGAAGTTGGGGAGAACTATGGCTACACCTTC. As protein: CASSEVGENYGYTF.

The rearrangement uses TRBV6-1 and TRBJ2-5; D remains unclear. The CDR3 loop spans 13 amino acids. Trimming pared 2 bases from V and 5 bases from J, leaving 9 bases between. The V gene's germline CDR1 is MNHNS and CDR2 SASEGT. The CDR3 bases are TGTGCCAGCAGTGAATGGCCCCGGGAGACCCAGTACTTC. Translating it yields CASSEWPRETQYF.

The chain couples TRBV7-6 to TRBJ2-5, with 12 bases that match TRBD2. The V segment lost 6 bases and the J segment 5 bases; nucleotides outside the gene matches: 10. CDR1 is SGHVS and CDR2 is FNYEAQ in the germline V gene. This CDR3 has 16 residues. CDR3 sequence reads: CASRTTRLAGDETQYF. The CDR3 coding sequence is TGTGCCAGCAGAACAACCCGACTAGCGGGAGATGAGACCCAGTACTTC. The complete variable domain, with remaining parts taken from reference TRBV7-6 and TRBJ2-5, reads GAGVSQSPRYKVTKRGQDVALRCDPISGHVSLYWYRQALGQGPEFLTYFNYEAQQDKSGLPNDRFSAERPEGSISTLTIQRTEQRDSAMYRCASRTTRLAGDETQYFGPGTRLLVL.

The genes are TRBV19 and TRBJ2-7; no clear D gene. The germline V gene encodes CDR1 LNHDA and CDR2 SQIVND (reference sequence). The CDR3 length is 12 residues. Trimming took 3 bases from V and 5 from J, leaving 8 bases between them. The CDR3 region is CASSMEGNEQYF. The DNA for the CDR3 is TGTGCCAGTAGTATGGAAGGGAACGAGCAGTACTTC.

The chain recombines TRBV13 with TRBJ2-5; weak D call: TRBD2 (6 bases). This CDR3 has 17 residues. V was clipped by 5 bases and J by 1 base, with 20 bases between them. The germline V gene has CDR1 PRHDT and CDR2 FYEKMQ (reference sequence). The CDR3 loop reads CASSHLVEGLSQETQYF. The DNA for the CDR3 is TGTGCCAGCAGCCATTTGGTGGAGGGCCTATCCCAAGAGACCCAGTACTTC.

This chain links TRBV30 with TRBJ2-1; 8 bases agree with TRBD2. V lost 2 bases to trimming and J lost 4 bases; unmatched junction nucleotides: 19. Germline assignment: CDR1 GTSNPN and CDR2 SVGIG (reference sequence). This CDR3 is 19 amino acids long. The DNA of the CDR3 is TGTGCCTGGAGTAGGCTACTAGCGGTAACCCCTTCCCTTTACAATGAGCAGTTCTTC. Translation gives CAWSRLLAVTPSLYNEQFF.

The chain joins TRBV2 to TRBJ1-5; a weak D match, TRBD1 (5 bases). CDR1 and CDR2 from the germline V gene are SNHLY and FYNNEI. V lost 6 bases to trimming and J lost 0 bases, with 18 bases between them. The CDR3 is made up of 17 amino acids. The CDR3 protein is CASSRSQAAYSNQPQHF. For the CDR3, the DNA is TGTGCCAGCAGCAGATCACAGGCGGCGTATAGCAATCAGCCCCAGCATTTT. Full variable domain (rest looked up from reference TRBV2 and TRBJ1-5): EPEVTQTPSHQVTQMGQEVILRCVPISNHLYFYWYRQILGQKVEFLVSFYNNEISEKSEIFDDQFSVERPDGSNFTLKIRSTKLEDSAMYFCASSRSQAAYSNQPQHFGDGTRLSIL.

V gene TRBV2 combines with J gene TRBJ2-3, with D maybe TRBD2 (6 bases). The CDR3 is 19 amino acids. V shed 0 bases and J shed 4 bases, with 23 bases lying between them. The germline V gene has CDR1 SNHLY and CDR2 FYNNEI. In nucleotides, the CDR3 is TGTGCCAGCAGTGAAGCATTGGTTGAGGGACTTGAACGTCCAGATACGCAGTATTTT. This sequence encodes CASSEALVEGLERPDTQYF. The whole variable domain, remainder taken from reference TRBV2 and TRBJ2-3, is EPEVTQTPSHQVTQMGQEVILRCVPISNHLYFYWYRQILGQKVEFLVSFYNNEISEKSEIFDDQFSVERPDGSNFTLKIRSTKLEDSAMYFCASSEALVEGLERPDTQYFGPGTRLTVL.

This CDR3 is CASNAKLNTEAFF. CDR3 bases: TGTGCCAGTAACGCCAAATTGAACACTGAAGCTTTCTTT. The chain employs TRBV19 and TRBJ1-1; no reliable D call. The CDR3 is 13 amino acids. Looked up from germline, CDR1 is LNHDA and CDR2 is SQIVND (reference sequence). Trimming took off 7 bases at V and 0 bases at J, with 9 bases between the two ends. Full variable domain (remainder filled in from reference TRBV19 and TRBJ1-1): DGGITQSPKYLFRKEGQNVTLSCEQNLNHDAMYWYRQDPGQGLRLIYYSQIVNDFQKGDIAEGYSVSREKKESFPLTVTSAQKNPTAFYLCASNAKLNTEAFFGQGTRLTVV.

CDR3 sequence reads: CASSPSGGRAFPQYF. The DNA for the CDR3 is TGTGCCAGCAGCCCCTCTGGCGGGAGGGCTTTTCCGCAGTATTTT. This chain uses TRBV14 with TRBJ2-3; 9 nucleotides align to TRBD2. Trimming at V came to 4 bases and at J to 10 bases, leaving 12 bases not matched to a gene. This CDR3 spans 15 amino acids. The germline V gene has CDR1 SGHDN and CDR2 FVKESK.

The table lists this clone with a count of one. The chain is built from TRBV6-1 and TRBJ1-5; 8 bases are shared with TRBD1. Germline-derived CDR1 and CDR2 are MNHNS and SASEGT. This CDR3 is built from 13 residues. Unmatched junction bases numbered 4, after V lost 6 bases and J lost 6 bases. CDR3 sequence: CASRGQGAQPQHF. CDR3 nucleotide sequence: TGTGCCAGCAGAGGGCAGGGGGCTCAGCCCCAGCATTTT.

V gene TRBV6-1 combines with J gene TRBJ2-5; 9 nucleotides agree with TRBD1. The CDR3 contains 17 residues. Germline CDR1 is MNHNS and CDR2 is SASEGT. After removal of 3 bases from V and 5 bases from J, the junction contained 13 bases not matched to a gene. CDR3 in DNA: TGTGCCAGCAGTGACGATTGGGACAGGGAAGGGTTGGAGACCCAGTACTTC. Amino acid sequence: CASSDDWDREGLETQYF.